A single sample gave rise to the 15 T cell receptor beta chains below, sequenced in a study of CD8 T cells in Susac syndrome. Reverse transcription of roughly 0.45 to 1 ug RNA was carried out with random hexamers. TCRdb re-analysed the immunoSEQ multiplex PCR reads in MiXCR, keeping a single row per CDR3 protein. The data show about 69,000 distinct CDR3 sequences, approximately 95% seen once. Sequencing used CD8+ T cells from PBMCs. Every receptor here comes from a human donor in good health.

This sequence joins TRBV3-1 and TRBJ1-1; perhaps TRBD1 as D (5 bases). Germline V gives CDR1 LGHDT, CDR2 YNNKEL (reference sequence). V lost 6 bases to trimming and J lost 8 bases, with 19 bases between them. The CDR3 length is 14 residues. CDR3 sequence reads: CASRKPAWDLEAFF. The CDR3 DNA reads TGTGCCAGCAGGAAGCCCGCCTGGGACCTCGAAGCTTTCTTT.

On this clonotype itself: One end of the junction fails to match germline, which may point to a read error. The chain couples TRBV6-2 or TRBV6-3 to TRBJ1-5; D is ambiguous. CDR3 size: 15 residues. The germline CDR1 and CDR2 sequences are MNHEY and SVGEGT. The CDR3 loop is CASSLTDSSHQPQHF. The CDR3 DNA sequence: TGTGCCAGCAGTCTTACTGACTCTAGCCATCAGCCCCAGCATTTT.

The CDR3 region is CASSFFSGEQYF. Here the CDR3 DNA reads TGTGCCAGCAGCTTTTTCTCGGGGGAGCAGTACTTC. The rearrangement links TRBV5-5 to TRBJ2-7; D is possibly TRBD2 (5 bases). Germline-derived CDR1 and CDR2 are SGHKS and YYEKEE (reference sequence). The CDR3 is 12 amino acids. V lost 2 bases and J 7 bases, leaving 10 bases between the germline ends.

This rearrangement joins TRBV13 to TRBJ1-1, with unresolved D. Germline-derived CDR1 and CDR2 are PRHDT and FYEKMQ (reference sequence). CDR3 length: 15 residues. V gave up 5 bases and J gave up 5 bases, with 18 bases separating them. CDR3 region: CASSAIGSLGTEAFF. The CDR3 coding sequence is TGTGCCAGCAGCGCAATCGGATCACTAGGAACTGAAGCTTTCTTT.

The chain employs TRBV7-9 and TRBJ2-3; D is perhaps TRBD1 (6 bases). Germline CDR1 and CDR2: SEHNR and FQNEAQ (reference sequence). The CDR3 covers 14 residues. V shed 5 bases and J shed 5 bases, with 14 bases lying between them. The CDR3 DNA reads TGTGCCAGCAGCCCAGGGGCAGACGTAGATACGCAGTATTTT. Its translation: CASSPGADVDTQYF.

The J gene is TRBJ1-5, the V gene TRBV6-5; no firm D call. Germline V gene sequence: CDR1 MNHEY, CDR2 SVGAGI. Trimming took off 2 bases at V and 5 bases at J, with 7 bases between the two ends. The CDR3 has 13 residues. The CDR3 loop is CASSYRWDQPQHF. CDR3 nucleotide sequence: TGTGCCAGCAGTTACCGTTGGGATCAGCCCCAGCATTTT.

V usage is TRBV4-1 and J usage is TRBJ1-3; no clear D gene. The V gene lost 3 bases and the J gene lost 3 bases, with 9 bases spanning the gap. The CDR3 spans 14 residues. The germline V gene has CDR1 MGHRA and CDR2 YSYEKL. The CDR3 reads CASSHLSGGNTIYF. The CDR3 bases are TGCGCCAGCAGCCACTTATCGGGTGGAAACACCATATATTTT.

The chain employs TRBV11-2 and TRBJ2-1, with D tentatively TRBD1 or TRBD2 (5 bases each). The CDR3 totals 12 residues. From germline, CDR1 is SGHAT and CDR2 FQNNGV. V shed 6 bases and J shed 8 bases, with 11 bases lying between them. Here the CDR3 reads CASSSRGDEQFF. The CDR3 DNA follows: TGTGCCAGCAGTTCCCGAGGGGATGAGCAGTTCTTC.

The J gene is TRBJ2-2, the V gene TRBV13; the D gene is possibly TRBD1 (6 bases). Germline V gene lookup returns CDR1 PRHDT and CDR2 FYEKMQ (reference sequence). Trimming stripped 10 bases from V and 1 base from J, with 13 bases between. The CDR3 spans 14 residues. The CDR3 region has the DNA TGTGCCATTAAGCAGGGGCGGAACACCGGGGAGCTGTTTTTT. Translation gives CAIKQGRNTGELFF.

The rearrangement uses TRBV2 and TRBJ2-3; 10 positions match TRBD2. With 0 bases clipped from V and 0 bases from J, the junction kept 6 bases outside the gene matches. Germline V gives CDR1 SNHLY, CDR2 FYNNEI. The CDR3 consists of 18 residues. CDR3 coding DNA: TGTGCCAGCAGTGAAGCGCTAGCGGGGGCCCCTAGCACAGATACGCAGTATTTT. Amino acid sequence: CASSEALAGAPSTDTQYF.

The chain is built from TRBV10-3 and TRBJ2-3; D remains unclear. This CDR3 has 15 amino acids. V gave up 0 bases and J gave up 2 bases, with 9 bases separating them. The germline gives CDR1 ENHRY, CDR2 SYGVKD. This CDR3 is CAISESISSTDTQYF. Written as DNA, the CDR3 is TGTGCCATCAGTGAGTCAATTAGCTCCACAGATACGCAGTATTTT.

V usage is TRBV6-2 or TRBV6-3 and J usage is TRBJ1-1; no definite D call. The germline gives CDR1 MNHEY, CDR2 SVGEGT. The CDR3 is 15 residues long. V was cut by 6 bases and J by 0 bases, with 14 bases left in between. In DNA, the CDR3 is TGTGCCAGCAGCCAAGGTACGGTGATGAACACTGAAGCTTTCTTT. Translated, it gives CASSQGTVMNTEAFF.

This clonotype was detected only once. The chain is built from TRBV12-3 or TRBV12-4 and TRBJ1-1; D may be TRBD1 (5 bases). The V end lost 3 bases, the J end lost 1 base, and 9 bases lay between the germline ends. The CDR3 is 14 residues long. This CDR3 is CASSFQGANTEAFF. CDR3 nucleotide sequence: TGTGCCAGCAGTTTTCAGGGAGCGAACACTGAAGCTTTCTTT.

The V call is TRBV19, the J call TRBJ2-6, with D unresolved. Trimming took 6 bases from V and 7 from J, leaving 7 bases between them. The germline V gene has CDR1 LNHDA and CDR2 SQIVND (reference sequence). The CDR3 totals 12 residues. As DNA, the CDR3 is TGTGCCAGTAGCTCCAGTGCCAACGTCCTGACTTTC. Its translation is CASSSSANVLTF.

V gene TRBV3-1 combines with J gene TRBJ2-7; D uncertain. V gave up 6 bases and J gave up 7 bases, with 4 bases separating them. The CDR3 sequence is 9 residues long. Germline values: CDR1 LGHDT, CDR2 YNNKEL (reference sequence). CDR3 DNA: TGTGCCAGCAGATCAGAGCAGTACGTC. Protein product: CASRSEQYV.